This TCR beta chain was identified during a study of PD-1 blockade in mismatch repair-deficient tumors. Study as a whole: Patients had 11 to 13 mismatch repair-deficient cancer types and were previously treated and progressing. Study findings and constraints: Rapid post-treatment expansion, then contraction, generally preceding radiologic response, marked tumor-resident clones.

Of note for this clone: What it binds is not known.

The germline CDR1 and CDR2 sequences are SGHRS and YFSETQ. This CDR3 comprises 14 residues. Trimming took 5 bases from V and 1 from J, leaving 12 bases between them. The TCR-sequenced patients were a few responders to pembrolizumab. The repertoire was sequenced with immunoSEQ multiplex PCR; TCRdb's copy has only in-frame clones and lacks some. This table holds about 79,000 clones, approximately 80% found once. The receptor was isolated from an adult with mismatch repair-deficient cancer. The sample was peripheral blood, taken 44 weeks after starting pembrolizumab. The chain employs TRBV5-1 and TRBJ1-1; D is unclear. The CDR3 here is CASSFSVGNTEAFF. For the CDR3, the DNA is TGCGCCAGCAGTTTTTCGGTAGGGAACACTGAAGCTTTCTTT.